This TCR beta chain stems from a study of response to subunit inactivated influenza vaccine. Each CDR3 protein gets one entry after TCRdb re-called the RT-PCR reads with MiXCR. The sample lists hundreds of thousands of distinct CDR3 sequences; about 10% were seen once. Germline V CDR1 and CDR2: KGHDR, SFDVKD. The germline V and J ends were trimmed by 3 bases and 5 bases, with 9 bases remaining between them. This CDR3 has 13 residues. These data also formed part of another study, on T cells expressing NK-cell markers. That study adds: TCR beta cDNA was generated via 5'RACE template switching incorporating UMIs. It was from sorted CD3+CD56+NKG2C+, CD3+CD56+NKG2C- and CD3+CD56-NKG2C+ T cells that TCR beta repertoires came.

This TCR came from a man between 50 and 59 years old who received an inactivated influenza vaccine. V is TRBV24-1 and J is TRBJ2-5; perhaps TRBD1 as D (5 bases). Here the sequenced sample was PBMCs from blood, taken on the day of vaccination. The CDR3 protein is CATSDAHRETQYF. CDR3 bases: TGTGCCACCAGTGATGCCCACAGGGAGACCCAGTACTTC.